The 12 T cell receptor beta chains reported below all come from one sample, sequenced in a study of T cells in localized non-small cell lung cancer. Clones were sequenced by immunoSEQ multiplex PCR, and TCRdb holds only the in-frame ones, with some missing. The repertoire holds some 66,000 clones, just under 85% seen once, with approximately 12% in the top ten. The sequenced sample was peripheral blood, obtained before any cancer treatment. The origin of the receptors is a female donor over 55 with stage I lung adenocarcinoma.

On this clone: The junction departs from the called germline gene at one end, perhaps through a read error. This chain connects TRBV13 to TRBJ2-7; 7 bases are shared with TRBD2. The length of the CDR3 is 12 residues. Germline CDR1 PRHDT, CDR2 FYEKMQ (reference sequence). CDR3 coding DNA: TGTGCCAGCAGCTCCCTAAAAGGGGAGGGGCACTTC. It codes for CASSSLKGEGHF.

CDR3 in amino acids: CASSQVQGGPRNEQFF. CDR3 nucleotide sequence: TGCGCCAGCAGCCAAGTCCAGGGAGGGCCACGCAATGAGCAGTTCTTC. This chain joins TRBV4-1 and TRBJ2-1; 7 bases line up with TRBD2. CDR3 size: 16 residues. Germline CDR1 MGHRA, CDR2 YSYEKL. Losses at the gene ends were 1 base for V and 6 bases for J; bases not matched to a gene: 9.

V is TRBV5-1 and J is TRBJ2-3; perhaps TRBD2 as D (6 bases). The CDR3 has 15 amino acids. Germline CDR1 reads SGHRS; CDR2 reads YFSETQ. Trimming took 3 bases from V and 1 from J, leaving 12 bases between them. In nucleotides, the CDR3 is TGCGCCAGCAGCTCACTGACTAGTGGCACAGATACGCAGTATTTT. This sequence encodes CASSSLTSGTDTQYF.

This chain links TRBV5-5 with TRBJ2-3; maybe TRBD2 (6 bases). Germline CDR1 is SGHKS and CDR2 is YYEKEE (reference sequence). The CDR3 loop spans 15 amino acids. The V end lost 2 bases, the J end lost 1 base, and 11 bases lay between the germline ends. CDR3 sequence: CASSFSTGGTDTQYF. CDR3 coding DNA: TGTGCCAGCAGCTTCTCTACGGGGGGCACAGATACGCAGTATTTT.

CDR3 region: CASSQLSGYSYNEQFF. The CDR3 DNA reads as TGTGCCAGCAGCCAACTAAGCGGGTACTCCTACAATGAGCAGTTCTTC. This sequence joins TRBV11-3 and TRBJ2-1; TRBD2 is a possible D gene (6 bases). This CDR3 comprises 16 residues. In germline, CDR1 is SGHNT, CDR2 YENEEA. V shed 5 bases and J shed 0 bases, with 14 bases lying between them.

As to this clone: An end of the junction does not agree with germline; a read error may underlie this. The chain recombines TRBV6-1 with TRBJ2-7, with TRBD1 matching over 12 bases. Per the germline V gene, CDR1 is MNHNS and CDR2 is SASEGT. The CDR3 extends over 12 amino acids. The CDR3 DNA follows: TGTGCCAGCAGTGAAGCGGGGACAGGGGGCATCTTC. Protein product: CASSEAGTGGIF.

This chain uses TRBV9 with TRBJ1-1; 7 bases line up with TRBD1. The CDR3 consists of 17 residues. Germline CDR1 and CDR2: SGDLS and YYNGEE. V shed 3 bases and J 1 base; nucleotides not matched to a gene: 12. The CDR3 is CASSADPTGQPNTEAFF. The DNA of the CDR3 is TGTGCCAGCAGCGCAGACCCTACGGGACAGCCGAACACTGAAGCTTTCTTT.

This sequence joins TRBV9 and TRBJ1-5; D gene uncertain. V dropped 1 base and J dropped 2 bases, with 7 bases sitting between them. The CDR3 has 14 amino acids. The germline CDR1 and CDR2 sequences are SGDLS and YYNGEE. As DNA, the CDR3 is TGTGCCAGCAGCGTAAATTCGGGCAATCAGCCCCAGCATTTT. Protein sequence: CASSVNSGNQPQHF.

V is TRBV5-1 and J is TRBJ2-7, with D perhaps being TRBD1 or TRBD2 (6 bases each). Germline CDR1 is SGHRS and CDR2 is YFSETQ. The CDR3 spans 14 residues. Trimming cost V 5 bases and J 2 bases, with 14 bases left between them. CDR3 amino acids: CASRRHREAYEQYF. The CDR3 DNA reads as TGCGCCAGCAGGCGTCACAGGGAGGCCTACGAGCAGTACTTC.

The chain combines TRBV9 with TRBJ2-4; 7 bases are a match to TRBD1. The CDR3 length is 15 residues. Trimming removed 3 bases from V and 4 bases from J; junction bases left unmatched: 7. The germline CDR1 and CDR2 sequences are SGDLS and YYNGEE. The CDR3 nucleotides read TGTGCCAGCAGCGACCCTAGGGACAGAAAAAACATTCAGTACTTC. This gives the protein CASSDPRDRKNIQYF.

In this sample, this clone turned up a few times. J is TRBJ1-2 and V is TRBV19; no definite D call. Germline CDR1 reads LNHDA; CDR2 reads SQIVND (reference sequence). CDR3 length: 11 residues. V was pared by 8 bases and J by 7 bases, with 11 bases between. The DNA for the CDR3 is TGTGCCAGTGGAGGGTCCGTTGGCTACACCTTC. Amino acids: CASGGSVGYTF.

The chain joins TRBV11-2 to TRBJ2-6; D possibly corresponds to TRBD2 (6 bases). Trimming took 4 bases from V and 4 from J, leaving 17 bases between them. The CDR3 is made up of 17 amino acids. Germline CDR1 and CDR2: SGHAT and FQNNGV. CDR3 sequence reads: CASSSPGGLAGANVLTF. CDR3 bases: TGTGCCAGCAGCTCCCCCGGGGGTTTGGCCGGGGCCAACGTCCTGACTTTC.